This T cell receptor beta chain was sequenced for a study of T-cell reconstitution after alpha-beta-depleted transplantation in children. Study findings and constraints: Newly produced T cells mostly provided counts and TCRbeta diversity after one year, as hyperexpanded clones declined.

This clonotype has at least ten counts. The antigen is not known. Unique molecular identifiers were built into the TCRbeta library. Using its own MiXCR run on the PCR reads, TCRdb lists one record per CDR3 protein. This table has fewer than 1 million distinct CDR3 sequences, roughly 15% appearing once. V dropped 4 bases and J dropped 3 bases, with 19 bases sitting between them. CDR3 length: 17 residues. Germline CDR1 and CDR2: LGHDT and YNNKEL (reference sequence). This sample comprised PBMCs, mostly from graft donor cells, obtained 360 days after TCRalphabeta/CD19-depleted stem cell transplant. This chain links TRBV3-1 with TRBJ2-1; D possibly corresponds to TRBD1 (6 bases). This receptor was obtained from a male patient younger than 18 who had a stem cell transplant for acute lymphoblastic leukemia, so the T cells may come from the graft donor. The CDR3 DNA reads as TGTGCCAGCAGCCCACTTTCCGGGACATCCCTCTACAATGAGCAGTTCTTC. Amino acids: CASSPLSGTSLYNEQFF.